The clone carrying this T cell receptor (beta chain) was seen a few times. This record belongs to a study of T-cell reconstitution after alpha-beta-depleted transplantation in children. Unique molecular identifiers featured in how the TCRbeta library was prepared. TCRdb re-called the PCR reads through MiXCR, storing one row per CDR3 protein. The sample holds more than 450,000 distinct CDR3 sequences, approximately 20% seen once. The germline CDR1 and CDR2 sequences are SEHNR and FQNEAQ (reference sequence). CDR3 size: 13 residues. J was trimmed by 8 bases and V by 5 bases; bases with no gene match: 6.

The source was PBMCs from the stem cell graft donor, collected from the stem cell graft. This sequence joins TRBV7-9 and TRBJ2-1; 7 positions agree with TRBD2. The receptor was isolated from a human donor who donated a stem cell graft to a child with acute lymphoblastic leukemia. This CDR3 reads CASSPGGIDEQFF. The CDR3 DNA follows: TGTGCCAGCAGCCCCGGGGGGATTGATGAGCAGTTCTTC.